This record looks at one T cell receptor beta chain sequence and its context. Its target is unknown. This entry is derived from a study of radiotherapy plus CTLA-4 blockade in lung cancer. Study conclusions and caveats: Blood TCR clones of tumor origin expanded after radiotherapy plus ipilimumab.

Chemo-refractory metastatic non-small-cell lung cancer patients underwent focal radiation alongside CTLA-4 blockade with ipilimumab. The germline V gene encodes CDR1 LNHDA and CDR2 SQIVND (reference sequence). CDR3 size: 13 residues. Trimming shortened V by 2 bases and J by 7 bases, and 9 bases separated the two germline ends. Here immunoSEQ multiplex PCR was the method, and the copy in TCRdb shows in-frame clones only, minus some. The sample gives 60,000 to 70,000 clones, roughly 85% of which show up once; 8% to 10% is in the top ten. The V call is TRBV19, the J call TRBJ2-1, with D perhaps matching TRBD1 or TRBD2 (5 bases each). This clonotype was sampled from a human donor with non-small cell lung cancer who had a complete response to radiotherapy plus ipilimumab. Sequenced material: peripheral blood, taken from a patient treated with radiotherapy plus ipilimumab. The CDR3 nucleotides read TGTGCCAGTAGTATAAATTGGGGGAATGAGCAGTTCTTC. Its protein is CASSINWGNEQFF. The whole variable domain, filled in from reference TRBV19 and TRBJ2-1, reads DGGITQSPKYLFRKEGQNVTLSCEQNLNHDAMYWYRQDPGQGLRLIYYSQIVNDFQKGDIAEGYSVSREKKESFPLTVTSAQKNPTAFYLCASSINWGNEQFFGPGTRLTVL.